A single sample is the source of the 21 T cell receptor beta chains below, sequenced in a study of T cell changes during pregnancy in multiple sclerosis. Assay: immunoSEQ multiplex PCR; the TCRdb copy retains only in-frame clones and omits some. The data contain under 110,000 clones, roughly nine tenths of them seen just once; the ten biggest clones take up roughly 1.6%. This material consisted of peripheral blood, taken before pregnancy. These receptors were taken from a female donor with multiple sclerosis, enrolled in a pregnancy study.

The chain links TRBV15 to TRBJ2-1; 11 positions agree with TRBD2. V trimming: 3 bases; J trimming: 5 bases; junction bases outside the gene matches: 6. Germline loops: CDR1 LNHNV, CDR2 YYDKDF (reference sequence). The CDR3 length is 16 residues. Here the CDR3 reads CATSRKLAGVHNEQFF. As DNA, the CDR3 is TGTGCCACCAGCAGGAAACTAGCGGGAGTTCACAATGAGCAGTTCTTC.

The chain couples TRBV7-9 to TRBJ2-1, with D hard to call. The CDR3 loop spans 15 amino acids. Germline CDR1 reads SEHNR; CDR2 reads FQNEAQ (reference sequence). V lost 6 bases to trimming and J lost 0 bases, with 12 bases between them. The CDR3 here is CASSKTESSYNEQFF. The CDR3 coding sequence is TGTGCCAGCAGTAAGACGGAGAGCTCCTACAATGAGCAGTTCTTC.

The chain links TRBV2 to TRBJ1-5; 10 nucleotides agree with TRBD1. From germline, CDR1 is SNHLY and CDR2 FYNNEI. CDR3 size: 14 residues. The J segment lost 4 bases and the V segment lost 7 bases, leaving 4 bases of the junction unmatched. The CDR3 DNA reads TGTGCCAGCACCCGGACAGGGGGAAATCAGCCCCAGCATTTT. It yields the protein CASTRTGGNQPQHF.

The chain is built from TRBV6-5 and TRBJ2-3, with 10 bases lining up with TRBD2. Looked up from germline, CDR1 is MNHEY and CDR2 is SVGAGI. The CDR3 length is 15 residues. V lost 6 bases, J lost 0 bases, and 3 bases stayed unmatched. Written as DNA, the CDR3 is TGTGCCAGCAGGACTAGCGGGTCTAGCACAGATACGCAGTATTTT. Protein: CASRTSGSSTDTQYF.

The chain combines TRBV29-1 with TRBJ1-1; no firm D call. This CDR3 comprises 11 residues. V lost 5 bases and J 9 bases, leaving 13 bases between the germline ends. Germline lookup yields CDR1 SQVTM and CDR2 ANQGSEA. CDR3 sequence reads: CSVSPSAKAFF. The CDR3 DNA reads TGCAGCGTTTCCCCCTCTGCGAAAGCTTTCTTT.

This clone has only one observation. V usage is TRBV6-6 and J usage is TRBJ1-4; 7 bases agree with TRBD1. In germline, CDR1 is MNHNY, CDR2 SVGAGI (reference sequence). The CDR3 runs to 14 residues. V was clipped by 6 bases and J by 5 bases; unmatched bases: 6. CDR3 bases: TGTGCCAGCAGACCGGACAGGCAGAATGAAAAACTGTTTTTT. This encodes CASRPDRQNEKLFF.

The chain combines TRBV11-3 with TRBJ2-7; TRBD1 aligns across 8 bases. With 7 bases clipped from V and 1 base from J, the junction kept 6 bases outside the gene matches. This CDR3 is built from 14 residues. Germline CDR1 is SGHNT and CDR2 is YENEEA. The DNA for the CDR3 is TGTGCCAGCACCGAGACAGGGGAATCCTACGAGCAGTACTTC. It specifies CASTETGESYEQYF.

A single count supports this clone. The chain combines TRBV2 with TRBJ1-1; 8 bases match TRBD1. CDR1 SNHLY and CDR2 FYNNEI come from the germline V gene. V lost 3 bases and J lost 4; bases outside the gene matches: 10. CDR3 length equals 16 residues. The CDR3, as DNA: TGTGCCAGCAGTGATTCAGAAGGACAGGGATTCACTGAAGCTTTCTTT. This translates into CASSDSEGQGFTEAFF.

This clone was seen more than once but under ten times. The rearrangement joins TRBV9 to TRBJ1-6; tentative D call: TRBD1 (6 bases). CDR3 length equals 14 residues. CDR1 is SGDLS and CDR2 is YYNGEE in the germline V gene. V was trimmed by 0 bases and J by 8 bases, leaving 9 bases between them. In DNA form, the CDR3 reads TGTGCCAGCAGCGTAGACAGGGTGGATTCACCCCTCCACTTT. It specifies CASSVDRVDSPLHF.

V usage is TRBV7-2 and J usage is TRBJ1-2; TRBD1 aligns across 8 bases. Trimming removed 2 bases from V and 0 bases from J; junction bases left unmatched: 14. This CDR3 has 19 residues. Germline V CDR1 and CDR2: SGHTA, FQGNSA. DNA of the CDR3: TGTGCCAGCAGCTTACGCCGGGACAGGCGAGGTTTGGCTAACTATGGCTACACCTTC. This sequence encodes CASSLRRDRRGLANYGYTF.

The V gene is TRBV28, the J gene TRBJ1-5; D is uncertain. The CDR3 spans 16 residues. V was cut by 1 base and J by 0 bases, with 10 bases left in between. Germline V gene sequence: CDR1 MDHEN, CDR2 SYDVKM. The CDR3 here is CASSLFRVTSNQPQHF. The CDR3 coding sequence is TGTGCCAGCAGTTTATTCCGGGTCACTAGCAATCAGCCCCAGCATTTT.

The V gene is TRBV19, the J gene TRBJ1-2; D uncertain. The V end was cut by 4 bases, the J end by 4 bases, with 19 bases between. Germline V CDR1 and CDR2: LNHDA, SQIVND (reference sequence). The CDR3 has 16 amino acids. The CDR3 is CASSTQATFTLYGYTF. The CDR3 bases are TGTGCCAGTAGTACCCAGGCCACCTTCACCCTCTATGGCTACACCTTC.

V gene TRBV7-9 combines with J gene TRBJ2-3, with 7 bases lining up with TRBD2. Germline CDR1 reads SEHNR; CDR2 reads FQNEAQ (reference sequence). With 5 bases clipped from V and 5 bases from J, the junction kept 13 bases outside the gene matches. The CDR3 length is 16 residues. CDR3 in amino acids: CASSPFPGGGLDTQYF. CDR3 DNA: TGTGCCAGCAGCCCGTTTCCGGGCGGGGGTCTAGATACGCAGTATTTT.

The V and J genes are TRBV2 and TRBJ2-3; no firm D call. This CDR3 is 14 amino acids long. Per germline, CDR1 SNHLY and CDR2 FYNNEI. Trimming removed 7 bases from V and 0 bases from J, with 11 bases in between. The CDR3 nucleotides are TGTGCCAGCATGTCTATGACAAGCACAGATACGCAGTATTTT. It specifies CASMSMTSTDTQYF.

The J gene is TRBJ2-7, the V gene TRBV4-3; TRBD1 agrees at 10 bases. The V gene's germline CDR1 is LGHNA and CDR2 YSLEER. V shed 4 bases, J shed 4 bases, and the junction held 1 base outside the gene matches. There are 13 residues in the CDR3. The CDR3 sequence is CASSRDRGYEQYF. Here the CDR3 DNA reads TGCGCCAGCAGCCGGGACAGGGGTTACGAGCAGTACTTC.

The chain uses TRBV5-1 and TRBJ2-7; D may be TRBD2 (5 bases). Trimming shortened V by 2 bases and J by 5 bases, and 17 bases separated the two germline ends. The CDR3 spans 15 residues. Germline V lookup: CDR1 SGHRS, CDR2 YFSETQ. As DNA, the CDR3 is TGCGCCAGCAGCTTACAGAGATTCCCCGGGAACGAGCAGTACTTC. Translated: CASSLQRFPGNEQYF.

This sequence joins TRBV28 and TRBJ1-1, with D uncertain. V was pared by 5 bases and J by 0 bases, with 16 bases between. CDR1 and CDR2 (germline): MDHEN, SYDVKM. The CDR3 totals 16 residues. The CDR3: CASSPFRLVVNTEAFF. CDR3 nucleotides: TGTGCCAGCAGTCCCTTTCGCTTAGTGGTGAACACTGAAGCTTTCTTT.

This chain joins TRBV27 and TRBJ1-3; D is undetermined. The CDR3 covers 15 residues. Per germline, CDR1 MNHEY and CDR2 SMNVEV (reference sequence). Trimming stripped 7 bases from V and 0 bases from J, with 13 bases between. CDR3: CASKSTHSSGNTIYF. The CDR3 DNA is TGTGCCAGCAAAAGCACGCACAGCTCTGGAAACACCATATATTTT.

J is TRBJ2-3 and V is TRBV18; TRBD1 matches 9 bases. This CDR3 contains 15 residues. The germline gives CDR1 KGHSH, CDR2 LQKENI. V lost 4 bases, J lost 2 bases, and 4 bases stayed unmatched. CDR3 nucleotide sequence: TGTGCCAGCTCACTCGGGACAGGGCTCACAGATACGCAGTATTTT. Protein sequence: CASSLGTGLTDTQYF.

The chain links TRBV4-3 to TRBJ1-6; TRBD1 matches 8 bases. The J segment lost 4 bases and the V segment lost 4 bases, leaving 6 bases of the junction unmatched. Germline CDR1 is LGHNA and CDR2 is YSLEER. The CDR3 consists of 16 residues. The CDR3 DNA reads TGCGCCAGCAGCCCCGCAGACAGGGGATATAATTCACCCCTCCACTTT. As protein: CASSPADRGYNSPLHF.

Only a few counts were recorded for this clone. V and J are TRBV30 and TRBJ1-1; D is unclear. V was pared by 7 bases and J by 4 bases, with 10 bases between. CDR1 is GTSNPN and CDR2 is SVGIG in the germline V gene (reference sequence). The CDR3 length is 11 residues. CDR3 in amino acids: CAYRWATEAFF. The CDR3 DNA is TGTGCCTACCGGTGGGCCACTGAAGCTTTCTTT.